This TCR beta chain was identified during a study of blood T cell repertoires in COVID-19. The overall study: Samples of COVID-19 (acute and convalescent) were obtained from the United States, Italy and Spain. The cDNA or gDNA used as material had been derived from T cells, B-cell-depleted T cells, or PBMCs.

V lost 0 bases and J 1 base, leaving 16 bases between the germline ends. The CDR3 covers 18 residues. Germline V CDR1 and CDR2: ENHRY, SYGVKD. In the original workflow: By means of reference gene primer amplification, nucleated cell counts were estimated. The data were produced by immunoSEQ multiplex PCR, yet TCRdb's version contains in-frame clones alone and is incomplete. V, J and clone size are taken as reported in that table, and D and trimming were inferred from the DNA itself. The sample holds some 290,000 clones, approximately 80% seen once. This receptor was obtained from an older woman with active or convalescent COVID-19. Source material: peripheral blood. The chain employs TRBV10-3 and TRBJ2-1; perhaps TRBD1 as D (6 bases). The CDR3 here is CAISESLRGLRSYNEQFF. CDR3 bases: TGTGCCATCAGTGAGTCCCTCAGGGGCCTGAGGTCCTACAATGAGCAGTTCTTC.